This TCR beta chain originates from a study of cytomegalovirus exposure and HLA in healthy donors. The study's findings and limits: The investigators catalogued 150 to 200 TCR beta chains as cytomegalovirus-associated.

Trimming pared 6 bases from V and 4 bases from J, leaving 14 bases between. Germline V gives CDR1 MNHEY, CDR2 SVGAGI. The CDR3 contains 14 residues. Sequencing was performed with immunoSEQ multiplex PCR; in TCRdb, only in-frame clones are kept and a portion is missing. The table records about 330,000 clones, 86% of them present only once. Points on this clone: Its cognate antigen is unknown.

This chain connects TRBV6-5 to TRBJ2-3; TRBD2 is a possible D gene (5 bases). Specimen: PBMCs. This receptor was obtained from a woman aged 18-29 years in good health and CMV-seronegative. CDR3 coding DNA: TGTGCCAGCAGAACGGGGAAATCGGCAGATACGCAGTATTTT. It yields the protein CASRTGKSADTQYF.